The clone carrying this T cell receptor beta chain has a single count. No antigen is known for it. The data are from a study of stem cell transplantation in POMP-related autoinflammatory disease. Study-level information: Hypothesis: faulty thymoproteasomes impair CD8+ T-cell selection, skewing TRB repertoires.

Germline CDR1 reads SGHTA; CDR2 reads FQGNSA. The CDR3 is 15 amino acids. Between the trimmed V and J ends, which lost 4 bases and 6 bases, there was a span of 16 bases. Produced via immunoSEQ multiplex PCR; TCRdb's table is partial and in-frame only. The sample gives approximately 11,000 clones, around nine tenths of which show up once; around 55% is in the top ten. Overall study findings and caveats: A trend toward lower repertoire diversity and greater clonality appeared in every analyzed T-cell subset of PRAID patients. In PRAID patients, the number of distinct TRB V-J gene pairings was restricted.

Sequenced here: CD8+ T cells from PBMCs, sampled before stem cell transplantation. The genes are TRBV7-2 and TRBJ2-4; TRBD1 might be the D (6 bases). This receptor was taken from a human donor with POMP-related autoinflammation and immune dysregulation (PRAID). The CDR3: CASSSTYRVGNIQYF. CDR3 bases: TGTGCCAGCAGCTCCACTTACAGGGTGGGAAACATTCAGTACTTC.